This is a list of T cell receptor beta chains from one sample in a study of blood T cell repertoires in COVID-19. Profiled with immunoSEQ multiplex PCR; TCRdb holds only in-frame clones, not every one. The sample consists of under 250,000 clones, about 91% of them appearing once. Sequenced input: peripheral blood. Receptor source: a man at least 80 years old with acute or convalescent COVID-19. Both conserved end residues are part of each CDR3. The D gene is left open where the match is weak. The size of a clone is reported for some rows only, either as once, few or many, or as a class for expanded clones.

d_call: TRBD2; j_call: TRBJ2-3; v_call: TRBV7-3; cdr3_length: 16; clone_size: NA; cdr3_nt: TGTGCCAGCAGTTCGGGACTAGCGGGAGGGGCAGATACGCAGTATTTT; cdr3_aa: CASSSGLAGGADTQYF
d_call: NA; j_call: TRBJ2-2; v_call: TRBV7-3; cdr3_length: 16; clone_size: NA; cdr3_nt: TGTGCCAGCAGCGCCTCCGGGACTCTTTACACCGGGGAGCTGTTTTTT; cdr3_aa: CASSASGTLYTGELFF
d_call: TRBD1; j_call: TRBJ1-5; v_call: TRBV6-2/TRBV6-3; cdr3_length: 14; clone_size: NA; cdr3_nt: TGTGCCAGCAGCTTTGGACAGGGCTTACAGCCCCAGCATTTT; cdr3_aa: CASSFGQGLQPQHF
d_call: TRBD2; j_call: TRBJ2-5; v_call: TRBV19; cdr3_length: 18; clone_size: NA; cdr3_nt: TGTGCCAGTAGTCCGCGGACTAGCGGGACCCGCGACCAAGAGACCCAGTACTTC; cdr3_aa: CASSPRTSGTRDQETQYF
d_call: TRBD1; j_call: TRBJ2-3; v_call: TRBV29-1; cdr3_length: 15; clone_size: once; cdr3_nt: TGCAGCGTTGGGGTAGGACAGGCATCCACAGATACGCAGTATTTT; cdr3_aa: CSVGVGQASTDTQYF
d_call: NA; j_call: TRBJ2-5; v_call: TRBV2; cdr3_length: 13; clone_size: NA; cdr3_nt: TGTGCCAGCAGTGCGGGAATGCAAGAGACCCAGTACTTC; cdr3_aa: CASSAGMQETQYF
d_call: NA; j_call: TRBJ2-4; v_call: TRBV6-5; cdr3_length: 15; clone_size: NA; cdr3_nt: TGTGCCAGCAGTTACTCGTCCAGGGCCAAAAACATTCAGTACTTC; cdr3_aa: CASSYSSRAKNIQYF
d_call: NA; j_call: TRBJ1-5; v_call: TRBV5-8; cdr3_length: 15; clone_size: NA; cdr3_nt: TGTGCCAGCAGCTTGGGACAGGTTAGCAATCAGCCCCAGCATTTT; cdr3_aa: CASSLGQVSNQPQHF
d_call: NA; j_call: TRBJ2-5; v_call: TRBV5-1; cdr3_length: 14; clone_size: NA; cdr3_nt: TGCGCCAGCAGTATGACAGCTTACCAAGAGACCCAGTACTTC; cdr3_aa: CASSMTAYQETQYF
d_call: NA; j_call: TRBJ2-7; v_call: TRBV4-1; cdr3_length: 15; clone_size: NA; cdr3_nt: TGCGCCAGCAGCCAAGAAAGCCGACAAACCTACGAGCAGTACTTC; cdr3_aa: CASSQESRQTYEQYF
d_call: NA; j_call: TRBJ2-7; v_call: TRBV5-6; cdr3_length: 13; clone_size: NA; cdr3_nt: TGTGCCAGCAGCTTGGGACAGTCCTACGAGCAGTACTTC; cdr3_aa: CASSLGQSYEQYF
d_call: TRBD1; j_call: TRBJ1-5; v_call: TRBV19; cdr3_length: 20; clone_size: few; cdr3_nt: TGTGCCAGTAGTATAGATGTCCCCGGGACAGGAGTCTTAAACAATCAGCCCCAGCATTTT; cdr3_aa: CASSIDVPGTGVLNNQPQHF
d_call: TRBD2; j_call: TRBJ2-1; v_call: TRBV5-4; cdr3_length: 16; clone_size: NA; cdr3_nt: TGTGCCAGCAGCCCGAAAGGGACTAGCGGGAGGAATGAGCAGTTCTTC; cdr3_aa: CASSPKGTSGRNEQFF
d_call: NA; j_call: TRBJ1-2; v_call: TRBV5-4; cdr3_length: 13; clone_size: NA; cdr3_nt: TGTGCCAGCAGCAGACAGATTAACTATGGCTACACCTTC; cdr3_aa: CASSRQINYGYTF
d_call: TRBD2; j_call: TRBJ2-7; v_call: TRBV3-1/TRBV3-2; cdr3_length: 15; clone_size: once; cdr3_nt: TGTGCCAGCAGCCGAACGACTAGCGGGAGGCACGAGCAGTACTTC; cdr3_aa: CASSRTTSGRHEQYF
d_call: TRBD1; j_call: TRBJ2-7; v_call: TRBV18; cdr3_length: 14; clone_size: few; cdr3_nt: TGTGCCAGCTCACCCGGGACAGGGTCCTACGAGCAGTACTTC; cdr3_aa: CASSPGTGSYEQYF
d_call: NA; j_call: TRBJ1-4; v_call: TRBV19; cdr3_length: 13; clone_size: NA; cdr3_nt: TGTGCCAGTAGCAGTGCAACTAATGAAAAACTGTTTTTT; cdr3_aa: CASSSATNEKLFF
d_call: TRBD1; j_call: TRBJ2-3; v_call: TRBV19; cdr3_length: 15; clone_size: NA; cdr3_nt: TGTGCCAGTACCCCTCGGGACAGGGTGACAGATACGCAGTATTTT; cdr3_aa: CASTPRDRVTDTQYF
d_call: TRBD1; j_call: TRBJ1-2; v_call: TRBV5-1; cdr3_length: 14; clone_size: once; cdr3_nt: TGCGCCAGCAGCAGCGGGACAGGGGGCTATGGCTACACCTTC; cdr3_aa: CASSSGTGGYGYTF
d_call: TRBD1; j_call: TRBJ1-5; v_call: TRBV19; cdr3_length: 16; clone_size: NA; cdr3_nt: TGTGCCAGTAGAAGGACAGGGGGCCAGGGAAATCAGCCCCAGCATTTT; cdr3_aa: CASRRTGGQGNQPQHF
d_call: NA; j_call: TRBJ1-4; v_call: TRBV6-6; cdr3_length: 14; clone_size: NA; cdr3_nt: TGTGCCAGCAGCTTAGATGCAACTAATGAAAAACTGTTTTTT; cdr3_aa: CASSLDATNEKLFF
d_call: NA; j_call: TRBJ2-7; v_call: TRBV20-1; cdr3_length: 14; clone_size: NA; cdr3_nt: TGCAGTGCTAGTTTAACAGGACTATCCTACGAGCAGTACTTC; cdr3_aa: CSASLTGLSYEQYF
d_call: TRBD1; j_call: TRBJ1-6; v_call: TRBV19; cdr3_length: 16; clone_size: NA; cdr3_nt: TGTGCCAGTAGTAGCCGGGAGCCGGGACAGGGCTTCCCCCTCCACTTT; cdr3_aa: CASSSREPGQGFPLHF
d_call: NA; j_call: TRBJ2-1; v_call: TRBV10-3; cdr3_length: 13; clone_size: NA; cdr3_nt: TGTGCCATCAGTCTCGGAGGGAACAATGAGCAGTTCTTC; cdr3_aa: CAISLGGNNEQFF
d_call: NA; j_call: TRBJ2-1; v_call: TRBV20-1; cdr3_length: 12; clone_size: NA; cdr3_nt: TGCAGTGCTAGTCAGGACTCGAGTGAGCAGTTCTTC; cdr3_aa: CSASQDSSEQFF
d_call: NA; j_call: TRBJ2-2; v_call: TRBV10-3; cdr3_length: 16; clone_size: NA; cdr3_nt: TGTGCCATCAGTGCCCGGGGGTTAGGGAACACCGGGGAGCTGTTTTTT; cdr3_aa: CAISARGLGNTGELFF
d_call: NA; j_call: TRBJ1-4; v_call: TRBV11-2; cdr3_length: 15; clone_size: many; cdr3_nt: TGTGCCAGCACGCCTTTGGGCACCTCTAATGAAAAACTGTTTTTT; cdr3_aa: CASTPLGTSNEKLFF
d_call: NA; j_call: TRBJ1-2; v_call: TRBV5-1; cdr3_length: 11; clone_size: once; cdr3_nt: TGCGCCAGCGGAGACAACTATGGCTACACCTTC; cdr3_aa: CASGDNYGYTF
d_call: NA; j_call: TRBJ1-5; v_call: TRBV3-1/TRBV3-2; cdr3_length: 12; clone_size: NA; cdr3_nt: TGTGCCAGCAGCCGCCTAAATCAGCCCCAGCATTTT; cdr3_aa: CASSRLNQPQHF
d_call: NA; j_call: TRBJ1-4; v_call: TRBV19; cdr3_length: 15; clone_size: NA; cdr3_nt: TGTGCGTCCCAACCGGGGGGATCAACTAATGAAAAACTGTTTTTT; cdr3_aa: CASQPGGSTNEKLFF
d_call: NA; j_call: TRBJ1-6; v_call: TRBV7-9; cdr3_length: 14; clone_size: NA; cdr3_nt: TGTGCCAGCAGCTTAGCAGGAGTTAATTCACCCCTCCACTTT; cdr3_aa: CASSLAGVNSPLHF
d_call: TRBD1; j_call: TRBJ2-7; v_call: TRBV12-5; cdr3_length: 14; clone_size: NA; cdr3_nt: TGTGCTAGTGGTTCCGGACAGGCAAACTACGAGCAGTACTTC; cdr3_aa: CASGSGQANYEQYF
d_call: NA; j_call: TRBJ2-7; v_call: TRBV18; cdr3_length: 13; clone_size: NA; cdr3_nt: TGTGCCAGCTCACCAAAATTGAGGGACGAGCAGTACTTC; cdr3_aa: CASSPKLRDEQYF
d_call: NA; j_call: TRBJ2-1; v_call: TRBV24-1; cdr3_length: 14; clone_size: NA; cdr3_nt: TGTGCCACCAGTGAGGGAGTGGGCGGCAATGAGCAGTTCTTC; cdr3_aa: CATSEGVGGNEQFF
d_call: NA; j_call: TRBJ2-3; v_call: TRBV7-3; cdr3_length: 14; clone_size: NA; cdr3_nt: TGTGCCAGCAGTTTAAGGCACAGCACAGATACGCAGTATTTT; cdr3_aa: CASSLRHSTDTQYF
d_call: NA; j_call: TRBJ2-7; v_call: TRBV7-6; cdr3_length: 12; clone_size: NA; cdr3_nt: TGTGCCAGCAGCATGTGGCAGGCCCCGCAGTACTTC; cdr3_aa: CASSMWQAPQYF
d_call: TRBD1; j_call: TRBJ2-1; v_call: TRBV11-3; cdr3_length: 15; clone_size: NA; cdr3_nt: TGTGCCAGCAGCCGAGGACAGGGTCCGAACAATGAGCAGTTCTTC; cdr3_aa: CASSRGQGPNNEQFF
d_call: NA; j_call: TRBJ2-2; v_call: TRBV9; cdr3_length: 14; clone_size: few; cdr3_nt: TGTGCCAGCAGCGTATACGGGTCCACCGGGGAGCTGTTTTTT; cdr3_aa: CASSVYGSTGELFF
d_call: NA; j_call: TRBJ1-2; v_call: TRBV19; cdr3_length: 12; clone_size: NA; cdr3_nt: TGTGCCAGTAGTATCTCGAGCTATGGCTACACCTTC; cdr3_aa: CASSISSYGYTF
d_call: TRBD1; j_call: TRBJ1-6; v_call: TRBV28; cdr3_length: 15; clone_size: NA; cdr3_nt: TGTGCCAGCATGTCTCTAGGGGGGACAGGGAGGCCCCTCCACTTT; cdr3_aa: CASMSLGGTGRPLHF
d_call: NA; j_call: TRBJ1-1; v_call: TRBV6-5; cdr3_length: 14; clone_size: NA; cdr3_nt: TGTGCCAGCAGGCCTAACAGGTTGAACACTGAAGCTTTCTTT; cdr3_aa: CASRPNRLNTEAFF
d_call: NA; j_call: TRBJ2-1; v_call: TRBV6-5; cdr3_length: 13; clone_size: NA; cdr3_nt: TGTGCCAGCGTTCCGGACAGCTACAATGAGCAGTTCTTC; cdr3_aa: CASVPDSYNEQFF
d_call: TRBD1; j_call: TRBJ1-1; v_call: TRBV7-9; cdr3_length: 16; clone_size: few; cdr3_nt: TGTGCCAGCAGCCGGACAGGGGGGCGGCGTACTTCAGAAGCTTTCTTT; cdr3_aa: CASSRTGGRRTSEAFF
d_call: NA; j_call: TRBJ1-6; v_call: TRBV5-5; cdr3_length: 15; clone_size: NA; cdr3_nt: TGTGCCAGCAGCTTGGGGCAGGGATTTCAATCACCCCTCCACTTT; cdr3_aa: CASSLGQGFQSPLHF